The 4 T cell receptor beta chains below were found in one sample sequenced in a study of shared clonotypes between healthy human individuals. The data were produced by immunoSEQ multiplex PCR, yet TCRdb's version contains in-frame clones alone and is incomplete. The sample lists around 1.9 million clones; 93% were seen once. CD45RO-negative, CCR7-selected cells formed the naive CD8 fraction, which excluded terminally differentiated effector memory CD45RA+ cells. The sample consisted of naive CD8+ T cells from PBMCs. These receptors all come from a man aged 18 to 35 in good health. Some clones in this sample may be carry-over from other donors' samples.

The chain carries TRBV28 and TRBJ2-3, with D tentatively TRBD2 (5 bases). The germline gives CDR1 MDHEN, CDR2 SYDVKM. Trimming left V 9 bases short and J 2 bases short, with 21 bases between. This CDR3 spans 16 amino acids. CDR3 sequence (DNA): TGTGCCAGGGATCCTGAGGGCTCGAAAGCCACAGATACGCAGTATTTT. Its protein product is CARDPEGSKATDTQYF.

This clone has just a few counts. The rearrangement uses TRBV7-9 and TRBJ1-2; D is ambiguous. In germline, CDR1 is SEHNR, CDR2 FQNEAQ (reference sequence). The CDR3 runs to 13 residues. V was cut by 0 bases and J by 6 bases, with 8 bases left in between. DNA for the CDR3: TGTGCCAGCAGCTTAGCTCTGGCGGATGGCTACACCTTC. Its protein is CASSLALADGYTF.

V gene TRBV11-3 combines with J gene TRBJ1-1, with D unclear. Germline V CDR1 and CDR2: SGHNT, YENEEA. Trimming pared 6 bases from V and 6 bases from J, leaving 14 bases between. CDR3 size: 13 residues. The CDR3 DNA is TGTGCCAGCAGTTCAATCGACGGACCTGAAGCTTTCTTT. It is translated as CASSSIDGPEAFF.

To note about this clone: The same CDR3 is also encoded by other DNA sequences in this sample. The chain couples TRBV6-1 to TRBJ1-2, with D possibly TRBD1 on 5 matching bases. Germline V gene data show CDR1 as MNHNS and CDR2 as SASEGT. V lost 2 bases and J lost 6, with 10 bases in between. CDR3 length: 13 amino acids. CDR3: CASSERGRDGYTF. The CDR3 DNA sequence: TGTGCCAGCAGTGAAAGGGGCAGAGATGGCTACACCTTC.